These T cell receptor beta chains were read from a single sample in a study of response to subunit inactivated influenza vaccine. TCRdb recomputed calls from the RT-PCR reads with MiXCR, one row per CDR3 protein. The sample consists of 700,000 to 900,000 distinct CDR3 sequences, around 20% of them appearing once. The input for sequencing was PBMCs from blood, taken approximately 5 days after vaccination. Receptor source: a man in his fifties who received an inactivated influenza vaccine. The CDR3 runs from the conserved cysteine through the conserved F or W. The D gene is left open where the match is weak. Only part of the rows carry a size: once, few, many, or a class if the clone is expanded.

CDR3 DNA	CDR3 protein	D gene	V gene	J gene	clone size
TGTGCCAGCAGCAACACAGGTGCTGGGGCCAACGTCCTGACTTTC	CASSNTGAGANVLTF	.	TRBV6-2/TRBV6-3	TRBJ2-6	few
TGTGCCAGCAGTTCGAGGACAGGTTTAGCCAAAAACATTCAGTACTTC	CASSSRTGLAKNIQYF	TRBD1	TRBV12-3/TRBV12-4	TRBJ2-4	few
TGTGCCAGCAGCTTAGATTGGATACGCAATGAGCAGTTCTTC	CASSLDWIRNEQFF	.	TRBV11-2	TRBJ2-1	.
TGCAGTGCTAGAGATTGGGGACAGGGGGATCGCAATGAGCAGTTCTTC	CSARDWGQGDRNEQFF	TRBD1	TRBV20-1	TRBJ2-1	.
TGTGCCAGCAGTTTCGGTCCTAACTGGTATTTT	CASSFGPNWYF	.	TRBV28	TRBJ2-3	.
TGTGCCAGCAGTCTACAGACTAGAATGAACACCGGGGAGCTGTTTTTT	CASSLQTRMNTGELFF	.	TRBV2	TRBJ2-2	.
TGTGCCAGCGTGAGCAGGGACGAGCAGTTCTTC	CASVSRDEQFF	.	TRBV6-2/TRBV6-3	TRBJ2-1	many
TGTGCCAGCAGCTTGTCTCCGACAGGGGCCGGGGAGACCCAGTACTTC	CASSLSPTGAGETQYF	TRBD1	TRBV5-5	TRBJ2-5	.
TGTGCCAGCAGCTCATTAGAAACAGATACGCAGTATTTT	CASSSLETDTQYF	.	TRBV5-6	TRBJ2-3	.
TGTGCCAGCAGTTTGGAGGGACCCAGCTCCTATAATTCACCCCTCCACTTT	CASSLEGPSSYNSPLHF	.	TRBV28	TRBJ1-6	.
TGTGCCAGCAGCTTAGTACTAGCGGGGGCCTATGAGCAGTTCTTC	CASSLVLAGAYEQFF	TRBD2	TRBV7-8	TRBJ2-1	.
TGCGCCAGCAGCCCGCGACAGGGAATAGGCGAGCAGTACTTC	CASSPRQGIGEQYF	TRBD1	TRBV5-1	TRBJ2-7	few
TGTGCCAGCAGCCGAACTAGCGGGAGACTCGAGCAGTACTTC	CASSRTSGRLEQYF	TRBD2	TRBV11-2	TRBJ2-7	.
TGCAGTGCTGGACGGTACACGAACACCGGGGAGCTGTTTTTT	CSAGRYTNTGELFF	.	TRBV20-1	TRBJ2-2	.
TGTGCCAGCAGCCAAGGGACAGTACTTGGCAATCAGCCCCAGCATTTT	CASSQGTVLGNQPQHF	.	TRBV3-1	TRBJ1-5	.
TGCAGTGCTCGTACGGACTTCTACAATGAGCAGTTCTTC	CSARTDFYNEQFF	.	TRBV20-1	TRBJ2-1	few
TGTGCCAGCAGCCCACGGGACAGGGGAGCCAATGAGCAGTTCTTC	CASSPRDRGANEQFF	TRBD1	TRBV11-2	TRBJ2-1	.
TGTGCCAGCAGTAACAGGCCCCAGGGGACGACAACCTACGAGCAGTACTTC	CASSNRPQGTTTYEQYF	.	TRBV6-2/TRBV6-3	TRBJ2-7	.
TGTGCCAGCAGTTTCGCGGCAGGGGCAGTCTACGAGCAGTACTTC	CASSFAAGAVYEQYF	.	TRBV28	TRBJ2-7	.
TGCAGCGTACATAGCGGGAGCTCCTACAATGAGCAGTTCTTC	CSVHSGSSYNEQFF	TRBD2	TRBV29-1	TRBJ2-1	.
TGTGCCAGCAGTGAACTTTGGGACAAGGACTACGAGCAGTACTTC	CASSELWDKDYEQYF	.	TRBV6-1	TRBJ2-7	few
TGTGCCAGCAGCTCAGGCGGGGTCCACGAGCAGTACTTC	CASSSGGVHEQYF	.	TRBV11-2	TRBJ2-7	.
TGTGCCAGCAGTTACTCGGCCGGCAACCCCTACGAGCAGTACTTC	CASSYSAGNPYEQYF	.	TRBV6-5	TRBJ2-7	.
TGTGCCACCCGCCCGGAATGGGGGAACACTGAAGCTTTCTTT	CATRPEWGNTEAFF	.	TRBV24-1	TRBJ1-1	few
TGCGCCAGCAGTGAAGGAAGGCAAGAGACCCAGTACTTC	CASSEGRQETQYF	.	TRBV10-1	TRBJ2-5	.
TGTGCCATCAGTAGCGGGACTAGCTCCTACAATGAGCAGTTCTTC	CAISSGTSSYNEQFF	TRBD2	TRBV10-3	TRBJ2-1	few
TGCAGTGCGAGACGGCGGGGCACAGATACGCAGTATTTT	CSARRRGTDTQYF	.	TRBV20-1	TRBJ2-3	many
TGTGCCATCAGTGACGTGGAGGGTTCACCCCTCCACTTT	CAISDVEGSPLHF	.	TRBV10-3	TRBJ1-6	.
TGTGCCACCAGTGATCCCAGGACTAGCGGGAGGGTGAATACGCAGTATTTT	CATSDPRTSGRVNTQYF	TRBD2	TRBV24-1	TRBJ2-3	.
TGTGCCAGCAGTTTAACGCGGACAGGGGACTACAATGAGCAGTTCTTC	CASSLTRTGDYNEQFF	TRBD1	TRBV27	TRBJ2-1	.
TGCAGTGCTAGATACCAGGCAGGACAGCCCCAGCATTTT	CSARYQAGQPQHF	.	TRBV20-1	TRBJ1-5	.
TGTGCCAGCAGCTTAGGAGGGGTGCAGTACTTC	CASSLGGVQYF	.	TRBV7-9	TRBJ2-7	few
TGTGCCAGCAGCACTCATCCGGGACTAGCGGGGGGCTACAATGAGCAGTTCTTC	CASSTHPGLAGGYNEQFF	TRBD2	TRBV11-2	TRBJ2-1	.
TGCAGTGCTAGAGACAGGGTACAAGAGACCCAGTACTTC	CSARDRVQETQYF	.	TRBV20-1	TRBJ2-5	few
TGTGCCAGCAGTTACTCGATATGGGAAGTGCGGGGCCGGGGCTACGAGCAGTACTTC	CASSYSIWEVRGRGYEQYF	.	TRBV6-2/TRBV6-3	TRBJ2-7	.
TGTGCCAGCAGTTCCTATAGCGGGAGCGGGGCCTACGAGCAGTACTTC	CASSSYSGSGAYEQYF	TRBD2	TRBV6-5	TRBJ2-7	few
TGCAGTGCTAGAGATTGGGGGGATCAGCCCCAGCATTTT	CSARDWGDQPQHF	.	TRBV20-1	TRBJ1-5	few
TGCAGTGCTATGAGGGCCGTGGGTTGGAACACCATATATTTT	CSAMRAVGWNTIYF	.	TRBV20-1	TRBJ1-3	.